This T cell receptor beta chain was profiled in a study of cytomegalovirus exposure and HLA in healthy donors. Notes on the study in general: Another analysis was done later, and it associated 16,951 TCR beta sequences with HLA alleles at 0.05 false discovery rate.

In the PCR, 60 Vbeta and 13 Jbeta primers were used. Authors' processing steps: An analysis performed later counted 72 million or so unique TCR beta chains (roughly 11 million of them shared). Measured with immunoSEQ multiplex PCR; TCRdb has only the in-frame clones, and not every one. V and J calls and clone size come straight from that table; D and trimming were deduced from the DNA. Of 140,000 or so clones in the sample, roughly 84% are singletons; the top ten hold about 2.6%. CDR1 is SGHNT, CDR2 YENEEA, per germline. The CDR3 spans 16 residues. Germline trimming cut 1 base from V and 1 base from J; bases unmatched to any gene: 6. Of note for this clone: Its cognate antigen is unknown.

This clonotype was obtained from a boy between 2 and 15 years old in good health and CMV-seronegative. Sequencing used PBMCs. The chain combines TRBV11-3 with TRBJ2-5, with 7 positions matching TRBD1. The CDR3 loop reads CASSLGGQTPQETQYF. CDR3 DNA sequence: TGTGCCAGCAGCTTAGGGGGACAGACACCCCAAGAGACCCAGTACTTC. Combining the CDR3 with reference TRBV11-3 and TRBJ2-5 gives the whole variable domain EAGVVQSPRYKIIEKKQPVAFWCNPISGHNTLYWYLQNLGQGPELLIRYENEEAVDDSQLPKDRFSAERLKGVDSTLKIQPAELGDSAVYLCASSLGGQTPQETQYFGPGTRLLVL.